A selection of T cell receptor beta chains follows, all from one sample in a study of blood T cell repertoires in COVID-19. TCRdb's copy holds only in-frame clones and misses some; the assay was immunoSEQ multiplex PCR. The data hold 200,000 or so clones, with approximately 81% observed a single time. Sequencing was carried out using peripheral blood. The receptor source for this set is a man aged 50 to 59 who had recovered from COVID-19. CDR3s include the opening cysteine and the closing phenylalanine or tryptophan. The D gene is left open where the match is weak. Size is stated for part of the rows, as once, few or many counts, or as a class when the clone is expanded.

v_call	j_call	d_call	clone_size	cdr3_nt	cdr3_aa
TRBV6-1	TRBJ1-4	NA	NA	TGTGCCAGCAGCGCTGTCGGAAAACTGTTTTTT	CASSAVGKLFF
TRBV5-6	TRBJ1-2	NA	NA	TGTGCCAGCAGCTTTTGGACAAGTGGCTACACCTTC	CASSFWTSGYTF
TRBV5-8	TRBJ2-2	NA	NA	TGTGCCAGCAGCTTGGGAGGGTTGAACACCGGGGAGCTGTTTTTT	CASSLGGLNTGELFF
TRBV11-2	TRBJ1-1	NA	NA	TGTGCCAGCAGGACGACGACGGCGGCGACTGAAGCTTTCTTT	CASRTTTAATEAFF
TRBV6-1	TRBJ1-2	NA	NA	TGTGCCAGCAGTGAGGGCCTTGGGCTCTCCTATGGCTACACCTTC	CASSEGLGLSYGYTF
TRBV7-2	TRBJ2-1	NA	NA	TGTGCCAGCAGCTCTCTAGGACTCTATTACAATGAGCAGTTCTTC	CASSSLGLYYNEQFF
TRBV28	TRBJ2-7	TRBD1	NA	TGTGCCAGCAGTACCTCCGGGACAGCTTCCTACGAGCAGTACTTC	CASSTSGTASYEQYF
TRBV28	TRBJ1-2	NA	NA	TGTGCCAGCAAATCGGGGATCAACTATGGCTACACCTTC	CASKSGINYGYTF
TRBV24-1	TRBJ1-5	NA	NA	TGTGCCACCAGTGATTCTGATGTCGGCAGGGCTCAGCCCCAGCATTTT	CATSDSDVGRAQPQHF
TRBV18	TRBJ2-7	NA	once	TGTGCCAGCTCACCGAGAAGGACAGAGGCCGGCGAGCAGTACTTC	CASSPRRTEAGEQYF
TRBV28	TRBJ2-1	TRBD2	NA	TGTGCCAGCACCATGGAGCTAGCGGGACACAATGAGCAGTTCTTC	CASTMELAGHNEQFF
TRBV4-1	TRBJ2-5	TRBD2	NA	TGCGCCAGCAGCCAAAACCGGGAGGGGTCCCAAGAGACCCAGTACTTC	CASSQNREGSQETQYF
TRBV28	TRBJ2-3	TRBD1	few	TGTGCCAGCAGTTCTGACAGGGGGCAGGTCGCAGATACGCAGTATTTT	CASSSDRGQVADTQYF
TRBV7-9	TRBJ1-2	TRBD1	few	TGTGCCAGCAGCTCGTCCGGGACAGCTAACTATGGCTACACCTTC	CASSSSGTANYGYTF
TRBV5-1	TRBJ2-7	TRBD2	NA	TGCGCCAGCAGCTTGGGTCCGGCGGGGGGCTACTACGAGCAGTACTTC	CASSLGPAGGYYEQYF
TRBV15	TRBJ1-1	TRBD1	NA	TGTGCCACCAGCAGGGACAGGGGGCGAAACACTGAAGCTTTCTTT	CATSRDRGRNTEAFF
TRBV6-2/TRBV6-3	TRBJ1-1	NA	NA	TGTGCCAGCAGCGGGGGGGGGACTAACACTGAAGCTTTCTTT	CASSGGGTNTEAFF
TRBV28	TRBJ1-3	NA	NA	TGTGCCAGCAGGGTGACAGGTGGAAACACCATATATTTT	CASRVTGGNTIYF
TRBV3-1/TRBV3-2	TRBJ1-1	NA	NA	TGTGCCAGCAGCCAAGACCAGGGTGTCACTGAAGCTTTCTTT	CASSQDQGVTEAFF
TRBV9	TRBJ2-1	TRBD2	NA	TGTGCCAGCAGCGGAGGGACTAGCAGCTACAATGAGCAGTTCTTC	CASSGGTSSYNEQFF
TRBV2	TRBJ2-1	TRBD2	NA	TGTGCCAGCGGCCCCGGGACTAGCGTCAGCAATGAGCAGTTCTTC	CASGPGTSVSNEQFF
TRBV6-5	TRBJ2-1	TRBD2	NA	TGTGCCAGCAGTCTAGCGGGAGGCCCCTACAATGAGCAGTTCTTC	CASSLAGGPYNEQFF
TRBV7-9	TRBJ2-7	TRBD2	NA	TGTGCCAGCAGCTTAGCCGGGACTAGCCCCTACGAGCAGTACTTC	CASSLAGTSPYEQYF
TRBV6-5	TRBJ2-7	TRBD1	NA	TGTGCCAGCAGCACGACAGGGAGCTCCTACGAGCAGTACTTC	CASSTTGSSYEQYF
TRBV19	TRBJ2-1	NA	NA	TGTGCCAGTAGCCCGGGCAGGGGCATTTACTACAATGAGCAGTTCTTC	CASSPGRGIYYNEQFF
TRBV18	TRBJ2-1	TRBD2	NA	TGTGCCAGCTCACCGACTAGCGGGAGAGATACAGAGCAGTTCTTC	CASSPTSGRDTEQFF
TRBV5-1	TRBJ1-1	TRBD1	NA	TGCGCCAGCAGCTCACGACAGGGGGAGCTGAAAGCTTTCTTT	CASSSRQGELKAFF
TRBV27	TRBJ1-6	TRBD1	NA	TGTGCCAGCAGTGGACAGGGCCGCTCACCCCTCCACTTT	CASSGQGRSPLHF
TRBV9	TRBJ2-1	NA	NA	TGTGCCAGCAGCCCCCGGCCGGGAGTCAATGAGCAGTTCTTC	CASSPRPGVNEQFF
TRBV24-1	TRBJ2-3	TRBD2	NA	TGTGCCACCAGTGATTTCACGGGACTAGACACAGATACGCAGTATTTT	CATSDFTGLDTDTQYF
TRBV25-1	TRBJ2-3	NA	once	TGTGCCAGCAGTGCATTCAATACGCAGTATTTT	CASSAFNTQYF
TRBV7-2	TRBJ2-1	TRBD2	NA	TGTGCCAGCAGCTTAGATGCTAGCGGCGGATTCTTC	CASSLDASGGFF
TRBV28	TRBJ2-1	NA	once	TGTGCCAGCACCTCCGGAGACAGCCGAAGCCCCTACCAGTTCTTC	CASTSGDSRSPYQFF
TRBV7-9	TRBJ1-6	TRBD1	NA	TGTGCCAGCAGCCCATGGGACAGCCCTAATTCACCCCTCCACTTT	CASSPWDSPNSPLHF
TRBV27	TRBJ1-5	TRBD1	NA	TGTGCCAGCAGTTCGACAGGGGTGAGTCAGCCCCAGCATTTT	CASSSTGVSQPQHF